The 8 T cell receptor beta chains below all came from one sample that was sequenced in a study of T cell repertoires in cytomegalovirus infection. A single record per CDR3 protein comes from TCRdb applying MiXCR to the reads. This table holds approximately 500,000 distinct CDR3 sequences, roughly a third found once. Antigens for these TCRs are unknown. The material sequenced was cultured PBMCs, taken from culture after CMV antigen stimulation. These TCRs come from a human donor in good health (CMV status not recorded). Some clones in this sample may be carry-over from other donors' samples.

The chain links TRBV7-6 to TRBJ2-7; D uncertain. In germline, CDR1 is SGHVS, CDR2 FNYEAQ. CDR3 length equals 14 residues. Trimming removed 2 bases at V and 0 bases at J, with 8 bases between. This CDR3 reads CASSLNGHSYEQYF. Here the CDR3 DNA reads TGTGCCAGCAGCTTAAACGGGCACTCCTACGAGCAGTACTTC.

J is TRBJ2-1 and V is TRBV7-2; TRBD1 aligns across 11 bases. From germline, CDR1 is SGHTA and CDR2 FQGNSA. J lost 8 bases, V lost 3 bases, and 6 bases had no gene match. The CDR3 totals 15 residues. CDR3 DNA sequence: TGTGCCAGCAGCTTTCTGGACAGGGGGCTCGATGAGCAGTTCTTC. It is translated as CASSFLDRGLDEQFF.

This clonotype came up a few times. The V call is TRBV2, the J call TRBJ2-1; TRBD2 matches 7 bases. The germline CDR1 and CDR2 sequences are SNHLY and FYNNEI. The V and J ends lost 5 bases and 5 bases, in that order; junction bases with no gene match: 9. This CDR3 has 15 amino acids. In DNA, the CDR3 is TGTGCCAGCAGTAGGGAGGGGAGAATGGACAATGAGCAGTTCTTC. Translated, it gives CASSREGRMDNEQFF. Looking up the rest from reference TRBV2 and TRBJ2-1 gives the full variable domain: EPEVTQTPSHQVTQMGQEVILRCVPISNHLYFYWYRQILGQKVEFLVSFYNNEISEKSEIFDDQFSVERPDGSNFTLKIRSTKLEDSAMYFCASSREGRMDNEQFFGPGTRLTVL.

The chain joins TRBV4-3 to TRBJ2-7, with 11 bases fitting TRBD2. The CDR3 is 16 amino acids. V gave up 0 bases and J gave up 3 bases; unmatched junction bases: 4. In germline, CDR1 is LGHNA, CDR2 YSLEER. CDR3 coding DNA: TGCGCCAGCAGCCAAGATATAGGGACTAGCGGCTACGAGCAGTACGTC. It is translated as CASSQDIGTSGYEQYV.

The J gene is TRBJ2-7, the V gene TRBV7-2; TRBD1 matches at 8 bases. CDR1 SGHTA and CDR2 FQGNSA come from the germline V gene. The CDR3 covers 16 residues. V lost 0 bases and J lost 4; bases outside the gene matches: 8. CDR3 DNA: TGTGCCAGCAGCTTAGCTGGACAGGGAAGAACTTACGAGCAGTACTTC. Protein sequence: CASSLAGQGRTYEQYF.

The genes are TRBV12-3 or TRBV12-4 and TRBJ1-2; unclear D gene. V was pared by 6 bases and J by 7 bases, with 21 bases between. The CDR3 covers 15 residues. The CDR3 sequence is CASSLRKAGGGGYTF. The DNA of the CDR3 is TGTGCCAGCAGCCTGAGGAAGGCCGGCGGTGGTGGCTACACCTTC.

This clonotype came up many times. The CDR3 bases are TGTGCCAGCAGCTCTACACCTCGTATCTCCTACGAGCAGTACTTC. Its protein product is CASSSTPRISYEQYF. The chain links TRBV7-2 to TRBJ2-7, with unresolved D. Trimming removed 4 bases from V and 0 bases from J, with 13 bases in between. Germline V gene data show CDR1 as SGHTA and CDR2 as FQGNSA. This CDR3 has 15 residues.

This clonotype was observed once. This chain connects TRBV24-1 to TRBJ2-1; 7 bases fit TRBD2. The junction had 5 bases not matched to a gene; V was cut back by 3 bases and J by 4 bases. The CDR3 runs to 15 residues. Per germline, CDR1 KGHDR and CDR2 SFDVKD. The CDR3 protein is CATSDRAGSYNEQFF. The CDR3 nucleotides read TGTGCCACCAGTGATCGAGCGGGGTCATACAATGAGCAGTTCTTC.